This TCR beta chain was captured in a study of blood T cell repertoires in COVID-19. Per the original methods: Reference gene primers were amplified, and this amplification served to estimate nucleated cell counts. Only in-frame clones appear in the TCRdb table, and some are missing; sequencing was by immunoSEQ multiplex PCR. The V and J calls and clone size come from that table; D and trimming were worked out from the DNA. The sample comprises 25,000 to 30,000 clones, approximately 88% of which are singletons, and just under 5% rests with the top ten. This sequence originates from a man between 65 and 80 years old with active COVID-19. The specimen was peripheral blood.

CDR3 residues: CASSPRQGAYTEAFF. CDR3 nucleotide sequence: TGTGCCAGCAGCCCGAGACAGGGGGCATACACTGAAGCTTTCTTT. The V call is TRBV5-5, the J call TRBJ1-1; 10 nucleotides line up with TRBD1. Germline loops: CDR1 SGHKS, CDR2 YYEKEE (reference sequence). CDR3 length: 15 residues. Trimming removed 4 bases from V and 3 bases from J; junction bases left unmatched: 6.